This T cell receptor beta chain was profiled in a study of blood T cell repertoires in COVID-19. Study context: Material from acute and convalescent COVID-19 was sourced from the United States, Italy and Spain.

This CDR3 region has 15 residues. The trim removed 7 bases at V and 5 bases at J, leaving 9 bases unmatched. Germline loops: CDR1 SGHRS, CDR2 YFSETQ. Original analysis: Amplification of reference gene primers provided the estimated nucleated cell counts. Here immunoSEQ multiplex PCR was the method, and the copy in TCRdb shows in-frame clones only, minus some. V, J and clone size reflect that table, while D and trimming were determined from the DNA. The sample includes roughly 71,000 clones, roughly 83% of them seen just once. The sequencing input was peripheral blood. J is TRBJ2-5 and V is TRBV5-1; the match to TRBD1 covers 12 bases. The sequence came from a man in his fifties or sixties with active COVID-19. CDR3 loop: CASGGTGGVGETQYF. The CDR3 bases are TGCGCCAGCGGAGGGACAGGGGGCGTCGGGGAGACCCAGTACTTC.